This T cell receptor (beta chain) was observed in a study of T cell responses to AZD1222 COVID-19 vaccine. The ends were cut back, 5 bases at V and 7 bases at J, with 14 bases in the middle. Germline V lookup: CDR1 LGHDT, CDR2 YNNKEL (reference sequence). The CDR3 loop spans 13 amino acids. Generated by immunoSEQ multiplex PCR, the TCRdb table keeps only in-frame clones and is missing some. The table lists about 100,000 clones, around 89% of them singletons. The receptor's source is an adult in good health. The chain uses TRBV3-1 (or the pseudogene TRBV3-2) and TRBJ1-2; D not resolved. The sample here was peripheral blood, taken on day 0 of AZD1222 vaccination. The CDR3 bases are TGTGCCAGCAGCTTATCGGGTCGTACTGGCTACACCTTC. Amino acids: CASSLSGRTGYTF.